This TCR beta chain appears in the sequencing data of a study of OX40 agonist ivuxolimab in advanced cancers. CDR1 and CDR2 from the germline V gene are KGHSH and LQKENI. V dropped 1 base and J dropped 4; count of bases not matched to a gene: 6. CDR3 size: 16 residues. Assay used: immunoSEQ multiplex PCR; TCRdb lists only in-frame clones, some missing. The sample carries tens of thousands of clones, roughly 80% recorded once. The origin of this receptor is an adult with an advanced solid tumor such as melanoma, head and neck, liver or kidney cancer. This specimen was CD4+ or CD8+ T cells sorted from blood, taken in a trial of the OX40 agonist ivuxolimab. The V gene is TRBV18, the J gene TRBJ2-3; TRBD1 aligns across 9 bases. The CDR3 DNA reads TGTGCCAGCTCACCACAAGGGACAGGGTCGGCAGATACGCAGTATTTT. The encoded protein is CASSPQGTGSADTQYF.